This T cell receptor beta chain came from a study of T cell responses to AZD1222 COVID-19 vaccine. The protocol was immunoSEQ multiplex PCR, while the TCRdb copy is restricted to in-frame clones and leaves out a portion. The table includes about 82,000 clones, more than 85% detected once. Second-dose intervals near 4 or 12 weeks were combined. Study-wide results and limits: Just a handful of AZD1222 recipients were seropositive at baseline.

This CDR3 comprises 16 residues. CDR1 and CDR2 from the germline V gene are SGHAT and FQNNGV. With 1 base clipped from V and 4 bases from J, the junction kept 8 bases outside the gene matches. A word on this clone: Antigen unknown. The sample holds other DNA sequences that translate to the same CDR3.

This receptor was identified in an adult who received the AZD1222 COVID-19 vaccine. The specimen comprised peripheral blood, sampled 28 days after the second AZD1222 dose. The chain employs TRBV11-2 and TRBJ2-5; 8 bases line up with TRBD2. The CDR3 DNA reads TGTGCCAGCAGCTTAGTACGGGGGGGCATGGGAGAGACCCAGTACTTC. Translation: CASSLVRGGMGETQYF.